The source of this TCR beta chain is a study of T cells in Graves' hyperthyroidism and ophthalmopathy (dated 2019 in TCRdb). For the study in its entirety: Peripheral blood was sampled at the time of initial diagnosis, prior to any treatment. To identify distinguishing TCR V-J signatures, a discovery cohort of about 100 patients was used, comprising some 45 with Graves' ophthalmopathy and 57 with stable Graves' hyperthyroidism. An independent validation cohort of 18 to 20 hyperthyroidism patients and about 16 patients who later progressed to ophthalmopathy tested prospective prediction of ophthalmopathy. The 100 or so discovery patients were randomly split 7:3 into training and test sets. In roughly six Graves' hyperthyroidism patients, the study also compared T-cell repertoires from thyroid tissue with T-cell repertoires from blood. Following sampling, methimazole starting at 30 mg daily was given to hyperthyroidism patients, and high-dose intravenous methylprednisolone was given to ophthalmopathy patients. According to the paper, TCR Vbeta CDR3 sequencing was carried out on around 140 peripheral blood samples, which came from approximately 41 ophthalmopathy, fewer than 80 hyperthyroidism and roughly 17 progressor patients. What the authors observed across the whole study: In validation, progression to ophthalmopathy was predicted by the model with 70.59% sensitivity and around 75% specificity, a median of about 6.8 months before onset. Blood samples also contained most of the expanded thyroid clonotypes (frequency above 0.001), which suggests that blood repertoires may reflect thyroid immune responses. Sample size was not statistically predetermined, and investigators were not blinded to group allocation. In cross-validation, a model built on a 13 V-J signature told ophthalmopathy apart from stable hyperthyroidism with about 90% sensitivity and approximately 81% specificity, and in testing the same model reached 80%/75%.

TCR beta CDR3 regions were amplified from RNA transcripts. The first round of RT-PCR for the TCR CDR3 was performed with the HTBI primer set and the Qiagen OneStep RT-PCR kit. Libraries were constructed in a second round of multiplex PCR, after which size selection and purification were performed. Paired-end sequencing of the libraries was performed with 100 bp reads on an Illumina HiSeq2000. As for the authors' bioinformatics: SOAPnuke was used to process the raw data, throwing out any read that contained adapters or uncalled bases, had a mean Phred below 15, or lacked an exact constant-primer or identifier match. COPE v1.2.5 was used to merge the high-quality paired reads, and each unique nucleotide sequence was defined as a clonotype. Clonotypes were aligned to IMGT TRBV, TRBD and TRBJ reference segments using MiTCR v1.1. Analysis was restricted to V-J combinations with a frequency above 0.0001, which covered 98% to 99.2% of repertoires. The TCS score was defined as the ratio of F50 (clonal expansion) to E x V (chaos), calculated using BLOSUM62-based TCRdist between CDR3 peptides within each V-J. Welch's t-statistics and random forest reduced around 520 V-J features to roughly 13, which were used in a naive Bayes classifier (R e1071). Using fastp at Q25 and MiXCR, TCRdb reprocessed the public reads and kept productive beta chains. Each record represents a unique CDR3 protein, reported with the most common genes and DNA among its rows. The V and J calls and clone size are TCRdb's, not the authors'. This sample comprises 300,000 to 400,000 distinct CDR3 sequences, over 15% of them detected only once. The ten largest account for under 55% of the sample.

Ends trimmed: V by 2 bases, J by 5 bases; bases unmatched to a gene: 4. CDR1 and CDR2 are read off the germline V gene as SQVTM and ANQGSEA. The CDR3, from cysteine to phenylalanine, totals 14 residues. The CDR3 DNA has 42 bases and is translated from base 1. Graves' hyperthyroidism was defined as stable when no progression to ophthalmopathy occurred over 18 months of follow-up. Hyperthyroidism patients were aged 18 to 65 years and newly diagnosed, with disease duration of less than 2 months. Any patient with an uncontrolled infection, another autoimmune disease, pregnancy or lactation was excluded. Diagnoses were established on the basis of clinical symptoms, serum thyroxine and TRAb, thyroid ultrasound, and orbital computed tomography. PBMCs were separated from roughly 9.6 ml of fresh peripheral blood using Ficoll-Paque density gradient centrifugation. Total RNA was extracted with Trizol reagent, and quality was checked on an Agilent 2100 Bioanalyzer.

Only a few counts were recorded for this clonotype. Its antigen target is currently unknown. One base away there is no much larger clone; base qualities are not given. Material: blood. The chain uses TRBV29-1 and TRBJ2-1; 9 junctional bases match TRBD1. The clonotype originates from a woman aged 50 to 65 with Graves' hyperthyroidism. The nucleotide sequence is TGCAGCGTTGAACTCGGGACAGGGAACAATGAGCAGTTCTTC. Its protein is CSVELGTGNNEQFF.